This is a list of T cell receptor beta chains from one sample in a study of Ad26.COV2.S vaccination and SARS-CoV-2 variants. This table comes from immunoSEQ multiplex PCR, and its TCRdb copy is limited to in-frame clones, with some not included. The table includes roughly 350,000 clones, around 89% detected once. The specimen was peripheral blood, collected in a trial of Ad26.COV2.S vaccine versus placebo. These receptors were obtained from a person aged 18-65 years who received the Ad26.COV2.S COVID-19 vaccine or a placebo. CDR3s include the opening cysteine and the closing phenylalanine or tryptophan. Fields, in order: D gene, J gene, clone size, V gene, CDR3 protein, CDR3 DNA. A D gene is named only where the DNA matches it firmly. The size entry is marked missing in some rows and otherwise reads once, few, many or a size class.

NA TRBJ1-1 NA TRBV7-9 CASSLALGPGVGTEAFF TGTGCCAGCAGCTTAGCGCTGGGCCCAGGGGTTGGCACTGAAGCTTTCTTT
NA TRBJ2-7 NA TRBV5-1 CASSLAGGGGYEQYF TGCGCCAGCAGCTTGGCTGGCGGGGGCGGGTACGAGCAGTACTTC
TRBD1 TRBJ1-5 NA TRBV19 CASSITGAGQPQHF TGTGCCAGTAGTATCACAGGGGCGGGTCAGCCCCAGCATTTT
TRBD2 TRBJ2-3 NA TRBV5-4 CASSLGTSGTDTQYF TGTGCCAGCAGCTTGGGGACTAGCGGTACAGATACGCAGTATTTT
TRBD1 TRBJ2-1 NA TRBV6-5 CASRDRVGNEQFF TGTGCCAGCAGAGACAGGGTAGGCAATGAGCAGTTCTTC
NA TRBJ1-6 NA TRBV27 CASSLRLRGNSPLHF TGTGCCAGCAGTTTAAGACTCAGGGGTAATTCACCCCTCCACTTT
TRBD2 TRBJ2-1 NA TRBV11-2 CASSLGLGTRSDNEQFF TGTGCCAGCAGCTTAGGCCTTGGGACTAGATCGGACAATGAGCAGTTCTTC
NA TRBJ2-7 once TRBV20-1 CSASRTDRVLEQYF TGCAGTGCTAGTCGGACAGACCGAGTTCTGGAGCAGTACTTC
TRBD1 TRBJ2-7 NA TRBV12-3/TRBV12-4 CASSARTGYRQYF TGTGCCAGCAGTGCCCGGACAGGGTATCGGCAGTACTTC
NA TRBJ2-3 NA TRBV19 CASSIPNGNSPSQYF TGTGCCAGTAGTATCCCTAACGGGAACTCACCCTCGCAGTATTTT
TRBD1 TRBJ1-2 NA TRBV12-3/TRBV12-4 CASNTITGGGYTF TGTGCCAGCAACACGATCACAGGGGGGGGCTACACCTTC
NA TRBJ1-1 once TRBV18 CASSPPSGENTEAFF TGTGCCAGCTCACCACCGAGTGGAGAGAACACTGAAGCTTTCTTT
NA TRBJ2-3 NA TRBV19 CASSISTRSDTQYF TGTGCCAGTAGTATTTCGACTAGGTCAGATACGCAGTATTTT
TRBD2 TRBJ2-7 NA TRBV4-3 CASSQGTSGPIPYEQYF TGCGCCAGCAGCCAAGGGACTAGCGGGCCTATACCCTACGAGCAGTACTTC
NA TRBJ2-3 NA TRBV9 CASSVAGRMTDTQYF TGTGCCAGCAGCGTAGCTGGTAGGATGACAGATACGCAGTATTTT
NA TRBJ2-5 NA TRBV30 CAWSVLGGYGETQYF TGTGCCTGGAGTGTACTTGGAGGGTATGGGGAGACCCAGTACTTC
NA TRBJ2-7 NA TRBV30 CAWTPWAGNDYEQYF TGTGCCTGGACCCCGTGGGCGGGGAACGACTACGAGCAGTACTTC
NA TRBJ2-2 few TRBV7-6 CASSSPAGELFF TGTGCCAGCAGTTCCCCGGCCGGGGAGCTGTTTTTT
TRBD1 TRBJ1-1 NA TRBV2 CASSYTNRGTNTEAFF TGTGCCAGCAGTTATACAAACAGGGGGACCAACACTGAAGCTTTCTTT
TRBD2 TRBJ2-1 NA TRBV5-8 CASSREGTSPNEQFF TGTGCCAGCAGCCGGGAGGGGACTAGCCCCAATGAGCAGTTCTTC
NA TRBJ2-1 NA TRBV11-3 CASGSGGSYNEQFF TGTGCCAGCGGTAGCGGAGGCTCCTACAATGAGCAGTTCTTC
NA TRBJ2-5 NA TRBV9 CASSVPTQETQYF TGTGCCAGCAGCGTCCCAACTCAAGAGACCCAGTACTTC
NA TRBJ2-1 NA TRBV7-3 CASSLGTPGDEQFF TGTGCCAGCAGCTTAGGAACTCCCGGCGATGAGCAGTTCTTC
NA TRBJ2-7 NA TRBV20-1 CSARNAYEQYF TGCAGTGCTAGAAATGCATACGAGCAGTACTTC
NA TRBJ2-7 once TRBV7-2 CASSYLSSYEQYF TGTGCCAGCAGCTACCTAAGCTCCTACGAGCAGTACTTC
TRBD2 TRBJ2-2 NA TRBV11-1 CASSSPEVAGSGELFF TGTGCCAGCAGCTCCCCTGAGGTAGCGGGATCCGGGGAGCTGTTTTTT
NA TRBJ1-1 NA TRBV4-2 CASSQNPRGRAVNTEAFF TGTGCCAGCAGCCAAAACCCCCGGGGCAGGGCGGTGAACACTGAAGCTTTCTTT
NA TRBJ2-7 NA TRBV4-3 CASSQEVNLGTGLWYEQYF TGCGCCAGCAGCCAAGAAGTTAACTTGGGAACAGGGTTATGGTACGAGCAGTACTTC
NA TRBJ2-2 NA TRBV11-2 CASSPGTAGGTGELFF TGTGCCAGCAGCCCAGGGACTGCCGGTGGGACCGGGGAGCTGTTTTTT
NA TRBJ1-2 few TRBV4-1 CASSHQAGYTF TGCGCCAGCAGCCACCAGGCTGGCTACACCTTC
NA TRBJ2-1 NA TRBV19 CASSLARSSYNEQFF TGTGCCAGTAGTCTTGCCCGAAGCTCCTACAATGAGCAGTTCTTC
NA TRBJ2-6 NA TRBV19 CASSATGFGANVLTF TGTGCCAGTAGTGCAACAGGGTTTGGGGCCAACGTCCTGACTTTC
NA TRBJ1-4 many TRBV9 CASSVGGVNEKLFF TGTGCCAGCAGCGTAGGAGGGGTTAATGAAAAACTGTTTTTT
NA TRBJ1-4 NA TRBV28 CASSPRMPTNEKLFF TGTGCCAGCAGTCCCCGGATGCCAACTAATGAAAAACTGTTTTTT
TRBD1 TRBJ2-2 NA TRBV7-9 CASSSGQNGPGELFF TGTGCCAGCAGCTCGGGACAGAATGGTCCCGGGGAGCTGTTTTTT
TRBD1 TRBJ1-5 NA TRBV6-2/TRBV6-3 CASSYETGGGESNQPQHF TGTGCCAGCAGTTATGAGACAGGGGGAGGTGAGAGCAATCAGCCCCAGCATTTT
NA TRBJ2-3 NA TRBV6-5 CASSYGRQLGETQYF TGTGCCAGCAGTTACGGACGCCAACTAGGAGAGACGCAGTATTTT
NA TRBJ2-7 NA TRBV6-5 CASSSTSGRDTYEQYF TGTGCCAGCAGTTCTACTTCGGGGAGGGACACCTACGAGCAGTACTTC
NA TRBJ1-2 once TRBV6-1 CASSSTGRAEYGYTF TGTGCCAGCAGTTCGACAGGACGCGCAGAGTATGGCTACACCTTC
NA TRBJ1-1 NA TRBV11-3 CASSLGTNTEAFF TGTGCCAGCAGTCTAGGCACGAACACTGAAGCTTTCTTT
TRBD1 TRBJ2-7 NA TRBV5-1 CASSYPGQGNEQYF TGCGCCAGCAGCTACCCGGGACAGGGTAACGAGCAGTACTTC
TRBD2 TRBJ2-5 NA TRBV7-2 CASSSTTSLETQYF TGTGCCAGCAGCTCAACGACTAGCCTCGAGACCCAGTACTTC
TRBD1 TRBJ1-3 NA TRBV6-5 CASSSNRGPGNTIYF TGTGCCAGCAGCTCAAACAGGGGGCCTGGAAACACCATATATTTT
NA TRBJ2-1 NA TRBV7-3 CASTRGRDEQFF TGTGCCAGCACCCGCGGACGGGATGAGCAGTTCTTC
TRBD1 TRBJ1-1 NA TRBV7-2 CASSSDRKAFF TGTGCCAGCAGCTCGGACAGGAAAGCTTTCTTT
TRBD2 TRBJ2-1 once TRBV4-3 CASSPSGGLYNEQFF TGCGCCAGCAGCCCGTCGGGGGGGCTGTACAATGAGCAGTTCTTC
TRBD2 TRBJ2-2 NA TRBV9 CASSLGLAGMGKTGELFF TGTGCCAGCAGCTTGGGACTAGCGGGGATGGGAAAAACCGGGGAGCTGTTTTTT
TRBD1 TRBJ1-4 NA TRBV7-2 CASSLDRGQLKRKLFF TGTGCCAGCAGCTTAGATAGGGGACAGTTAAAACGAAAACTGTTTTTT
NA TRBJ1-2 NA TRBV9 CASSPTRATYYGYTF TGTGCCAGCAGCCCCACGAGGGCGACTTACTATGGCTACACCTTC